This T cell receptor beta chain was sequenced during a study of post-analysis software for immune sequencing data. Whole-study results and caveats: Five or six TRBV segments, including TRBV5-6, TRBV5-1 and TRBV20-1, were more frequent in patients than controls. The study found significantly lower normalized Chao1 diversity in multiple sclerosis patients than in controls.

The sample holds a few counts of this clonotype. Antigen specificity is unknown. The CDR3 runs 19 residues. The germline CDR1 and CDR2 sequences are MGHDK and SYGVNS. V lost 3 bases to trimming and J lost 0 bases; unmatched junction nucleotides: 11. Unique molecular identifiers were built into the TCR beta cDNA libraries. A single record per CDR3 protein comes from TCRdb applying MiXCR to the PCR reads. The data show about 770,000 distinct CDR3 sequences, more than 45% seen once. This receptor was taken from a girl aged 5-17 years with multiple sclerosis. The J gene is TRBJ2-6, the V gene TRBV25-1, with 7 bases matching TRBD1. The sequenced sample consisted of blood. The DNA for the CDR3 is TGTGCCAGCAGTGATCCGGGACAGTCGACCTTCTCTGGGGCCAACGTCCTGACTTTC. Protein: CASSDPGQSTFSGANVLTF.